Presented here are 23 T cell receptor beta chains from one specimen sequenced in a study of shared clonotypes between healthy human individuals. The method was immunoSEQ multiplex PCR; TCRdb's version includes in-frame clones alone and lacks a portion of them. The sample includes about 2.4 million clones, just over 90% seen only once; the top ten take 0.13% to 0.15%. The material sequenced was naive CD4+ T cells sorted from blood. Noted subset: CD45RA+ positively selected. Receptors were obtained from a man aged 18 to 30 in good health.

The CDR3 bases are TGTGCCAGCACCCCAGCCACAGAAAACATTCAGTACTTC. Its translation: CASTPATENIQYF. The chain recombines TRBV6-1 with TRBJ2-4; D unclear. There are 13 residues in the CDR3. Germline assignment: CDR1 MNHNS and CDR2 SASEGT. The ends were cut back, 7 bases at V and 5 bases at J, with 12 bases in the middle.

The chain recombines TRBV6-5 with TRBJ1-3, with 8 bases fitting TRBD1. There are 15 residues in the CDR3. In germline, CDR1 is MNHEY, CDR2 SVGAGI. V shed 5 bases and J 2 bases; nucleotides not matched to a gene: 5. The CDR3 DNA reads TGTGCCAGCAGTCCCGTGACAGGGGCTGGAAACACCATATATTTT. It codes for CASSPVTGAGNTIYF.

The rearrangement joins TRBV18 to TRBJ2-1; TRBD2 aligns across 7 bases. This CDR3 has 17 residues. With 3 bases clipped from V and 2 bases from J, the junction kept 10 bases outside the gene matches. CDR1 is KGHSH, CDR2 LQKENI, per germline. CDR3 sequence reads: CASSPGSGTNTYNEQFF. The CDR3 DNA follows: TGTGCCAGCTCACCGGGTTCCGGGACTAATACCTACAATGAGCAGTTCTTC.

The CDR3 loop is CASSLGGGFYEQYF. The CDR3 bases are TGTGCCAGCAGCCTAGGGGGTGGGTTCTACGAGCAGTACTTC. The rearrangement joins TRBV7-2 to TRBJ2-7; TRBD1 might be the D (6 bases). V lost 5 bases and J lost 3, with 14 bases in between. The germline CDR1 and CDR2 sequences are SGHTA and FQGNSA. CDR3 size: 14 residues.

CDR3 bases: TGTGCCAGCTTTTTCCGGACCACGAACACCGGGGAGCTGTTTTTT. Residues: CASFFRTTNTGELFF. The V call is TRBV5-6, the J call TRBJ2-2; the D is unclear. Trimming pared 7 bases from V and 0 bases from J, leaving 13 bases between. The germline V gene encodes CDR1 SGHDT and CDR2 YYEEEE. The CDR3 is 15 residues long.

This chain uses TRBV13 with TRBJ1-1, with D unresolved. V lost 4 bases and J 8 bases, leaving 17 bases between the germline ends. Germline CDR1 PRHDT, CDR2 FYEKMQ (reference sequence). The length of the CDR3 is 14 residues. In DNA form, the CDR3 reads TGTGCCAGCAGCTCCCTCGCTAGCGAACCCGAAGCTTTCTTT. Translating it yields CASSSLASEPEAFF.

The chain combines TRBV7-2 with TRBJ2-7, with 8 bases lining up with TRBD2. Germline V gives CDR1 SGHTA, CDR2 FQGNSA. J lost 4 bases, V lost 0 bases, and 5 bases had no gene match. The CDR3 runs to 15 residues. The CDR3, as DNA: TGTGCCAGCAGCTTAGCTAGCGGGGAATTTTACGAGCAGTACTTC. This codes for CASSLASGEFYEQYF.

The chain employs TRBV13 and TRBJ1-3; D call uncertain. The CDR3 runs to 15 residues. Germline CDR1 is PRHDT and CDR2 is FYEKMQ (reference sequence). Between the trimmed V and J ends, which lost 3 bases and 0 bases, there was a span of 9 bases. The CDR3 sequence is CASSFRANSGNTIYF. As DNA, the CDR3 is TGTGCCAGCAGCTTCCGCGCTAACTCTGGAAACACCATATATTTT.

J is TRBJ2-3 and V is TRBV7-2; TRBD2 aligns across 8 bases. CDR3 size: 16 residues. Trimming removed 1 base from V and 2 bases from J; junction bases left unmatched: 5. The germline gives CDR1 SGHTA, CDR2 FQGNSA. DNA of the CDR3: TGTGCCAGCAGCTTAGGAGGTAGCGGGACCACAGATACGCAGTATTTT. It translates to CASSLGGSGTTDTQYF.

This clone occurred a few times. The V and J genes are TRBV6-1 and TRBJ1-1; D is unresolved. Trimming shortened V by 4 bases and J by 6 bases, and 15 bases separated the two germline ends. The CDR3 spans 14 residues. Germline values: CDR1 MNHNS, CDR2 SASEGT. CDR3 in amino acids: CASSALAEAAEAFF. In nucleotides, the CDR3 is TGTGCCAGCAGTGCCCTTGCGGAGGCCGCTGAAGCTTTCTTT.

V and J are TRBV5-1 and TRBJ2-5; D not certain. The germline CDR1 and CDR2 sequences are SGHRS and YFSETQ. V was cut by 0 bases and J by 4 bases, with 16 bases left in between. The CDR3 totals 16 residues. In DNA, the CDR3 is TGCGCCAGCAGCTTGGCTTCTACAGTAGGTGGAGAGACCCAGTACTTC. It encodes CASSLASTVGGETQYF. Full variable domain (rest looked up from reference TRBV5-1 and TRBJ2-5): KAGVTQTPRYLIKTRGQQVTLSCSPISGHRSVSWYQQTPGQGLQFLFEYFSETQRNKGNFPGRFSGRQFSNSRSEMNVSTLELGDSALYLCASSLASTVGGETQYFGPGTRLLVL.

The chain uses TRBV6-4 and TRBJ1-5; 8 nucleotides line up with TRBD1. The CDR3 contains 17 residues. The junction had 10 bases not matched to a gene; V was cut back by 6 bases and J by 0 bases. Looked up from germline, CDR1 is MRHNA and CDR2 is SNTAGT. The CDR3 DNA follows: TGTGCCAGCAGACCGGGACAGGCTGCTTATAGCAATCAGCCCCAGCATTTT. It specifies CASRPGQAAYSNQPQHF.

The chain employs TRBV10-3 and TRBJ1-6; a possible D gene is TRBD1 (5 bases). This CDR3 is 13 amino acids long. V lost 9 bases and J lost 3, with 9 bases in between. Germline assignment: CDR1 ENHRY and CDR2 SYGVKD. The CDR3 DNA reads as TGTGCCATAGGACAAGACTATAATTCACCCCTCCACTTT. Protein product: CAIGQDYNSPLHF.

This sequence joins TRBV10-2 and TRBJ1-1, with TRBD1 identical over 8 bases. From germline, CDR1 is WSHSY and CDR2 SAAADI. CDR3 length: 12 residues. V was clipped by 8 bases and J by 1 base; unmatched bases: 0. The CDR3 loop is CASGQGNTEAFF. The DNA for the CDR3 is TGCGCCAGCGGACAGGGGAACACTGAAGCTTTCTTT.

This chain joins TRBV18 and TRBJ2-7; 7 bases fit TRBD2. V was pared by 0 bases and J by 5 bases, with 7 bases of the junction left unmatched. CDR3 size: 15 residues. Germline lookup yields CDR1 KGHSH and CDR2 LQKENI. CDR3 amino acids: CASSPPAGVGHEQYF. In DNA form, the CDR3 reads TGTGCCAGCTCACCACCGGCGGGAGTCGGGCACGAGCAGTACTTC.

The V and J genes are TRBV11-2 and TRBJ1-4; D possibly corresponds to TRBD1 (5 bases). Germline loops: CDR1 SGHAT, CDR2 FQNNGV. The CDR3 runs to 16 residues. Trimming shortened V by 0 bases and J by 7 bases, and 15 bases separated the two germline ends. The chain's CDR3 is CASSLEGGARSEKLFF. DNA of the CDR3: TGTGCCAGCAGCTTAGAGGGAGGGGCTAGAAGTGAAAAACTGTTTTTT.

The gene calls are TRBV18 and TRBJ1-1; TRBD1 aligns across 9 bases. Per the germline V gene, CDR1 is KGHSH and CDR2 is LQKENI. V gave up 3 bases and J gave up 5 bases; unmatched junction bases: 7. CDR3 length: 15 amino acids. CDR3 residues: CASSPQGQGWTEAFF. CDR3 nucleotide sequence: TGTGCCAGCTCACCTCAGGGACAGGGCTGGACTGAAGCTTTCTTT.

This chain uses TRBV6-5 with TRBJ1-2; the D gene is possibly TRBD1 (5 bases). The germline V gene has CDR1 MNHEY and CDR2 SVGAGI. V was shortened by 0 bases and J by 8 bases, with 16 bases between the two germline ends. The CDR3 totals 15 residues. The CDR3 nucleotides read TGTGCCAGCAGTTACTCGACGCCCGGGACGTGGGGCTACACCTTC. This gives the protein CASSYSTPGTWGYTF.

The rearrangement uses TRBV30 and TRBJ2-7; no firm D call. The germline gives CDR1 GTSNPN, CDR2 SVGIG (reference sequence). The V gene lost 3 bases and the J gene lost 3 bases, with 15 bases spanning the gap. This CDR3 is 14 amino acids long. The CDR3 DNA is TGTGCCTGGAGGGGTAGTGGCTCCTACTACGAGCAGTACTTC. Residues: CAWRGSGSYYEQYF.

The chain carries TRBV7-8 and TRBJ2-7; TRBD2 matches 12 bases. The CDR3 consists of 17 residues. After removal of 2 bases from V and 6 bases from J, the junction contained 11 bases not matched to a gene. Germline CDR1 and CDR2: SGHVS and FQNEAQ. CDR3 sequence (DNA): TGTGCCAGCAGCTTATCTAGGCTAGCGGGAGGGATTGGCGAGCAGTACTTC. Its translation: CASSLSRLAGGIGEQYF.

This chain links TRBV6-6 with TRBJ2-3; D possibly corresponds to TRBD1 (6 bases). This CDR3 contains 16 residues. Germline assignment: CDR1 MNHNY and CDR2 SVGAGI (reference sequence). The V gene lost 4 bases and the J gene lost 2 bases, with 16 bases spanning the gap. CDR3 loop: CASSSPTGQFTDTQYF. DNA for the CDR3: TGTGCCAGCAGTTCCCCCACCGGACAGTTCACAGATACGCAGTATTTT.

The CDR3 nucleotides are TGTGCCAGCAGCTTAGCGGACAGACCCGCCTCTGGAAACACCATATATTTT. Translation gives CASSLADRPASGNTIYF. The chain uses TRBV7-6 and TRBJ1-3, with D perhaps TRBD1 (6 bases). The CDR3 consists of 17 residues. V was shortened by 0 bases and J by 0 bases, with 12 bases between the two germline ends. CDR1 is SGHVS, CDR2 FNYEAQ, per germline.

This chain uses TRBV2 with TRBJ2-7, with TRBD1 matching over 9 bases. Germline CDR1 reads SNHLY; CDR2 reads FYNNEI. Trimming cost V 6 bases and J 6 bases; bases outside gene matches: 9. This CDR3 spans 14 amino acids. The CDR3, as DNA: TGTGCCAGCAGGAGGCGGACAGGGGAGGGCGAGCAGTACTTC. Amino acid sequence: CASRRRTGEGEQYF.